The 30 T cell receptor beta chains below were found in one sample sequenced in a study of T cell repertoires in cytomegalovirus infection. TCRdb reanalysed the reads using MiXCR and keeps one entry per CDR3 protein. The table has 200,000 to 250,000 distinct CDR3 sequences, 35% to 40% seen once; the top ten hold approximately 59%. These receptors lack a known antigen. Sequences were derived from CD8+ T cells from cultured PBMCs, sampled from culture after CMV antigen stimulation. Receptors originate from a human donor in good health (CMV status not recorded). Some clones in this sample may be carry-over from other donors' samples.

The table lists this clonotype with a few counts. J is TRBJ1-1 and V is TRBV12-3 or TRBV12-4; D remains unclear. The CDR3 has 11 residues. The V end was cut by 3 bases, the J end by 7 bases, with 6 bases between. Here the CDR3 reads CASSLNSEAFF. DNA of the CDR3: TGTGCCAGCAGTTTGAATAGTGAAGCTTTCTTT.

This clonotype was picked up a small number of times. The rearrangement links TRBV12-3 or TRBV12-4 to TRBJ2-1, with D possibly being TRBD1 (7 bases). V lost 10 bases and J 4 bases, leaving 17 bases between the germline ends. The CDR3 has 14 residues. The DNA for the CDR3 is TGTGCCATCAAGGAGGGGGCCGGTTACAATGAGCAGTTCTTC. Amino acid sequence: CAIKEGAGYNEQFF.

This clonotype showed up just a few times. The chain is built from TRBV7-3 and TRBJ2-7; the D gene is possibly TRBD2 (6 bases). Trimming left V 1 base short and J 6 bases short, with 10 bases between. CDR3 length: 13 amino acids. Germline V gene lookup returns CDR1 SGHTA and CDR2 FQGTGA. CDR3 coding DNA: TGTGCCAGCAGCTTAAAGGCGGGGAGCGAGCAGTACTTC. Protein sequence: CASSLKAGSEQYF.

The chain links TRBV7-9 to TRBJ2-1, with 12 positions matching TRBD2. Germline CDR1 SEHNR, CDR2 FQNEAQ (reference sequence). The CDR3 extends over 19 amino acids. After removal of 8 bases from V and 5 bases from J, the junction contained 19 bases not matched to a gene. The CDR3 DNA sequence: TGTGCCAGCTCACCCGGAACTAGCGGGGGGTCCTCCAACCACAATGAGCAGTTCTTC. Translating gives CASSPGTSGGSSNHNEQFF. The entire variable domain, with the rest obtained from reference TRBV7-9 and TRBJ2-1, is as follows: DTGVSQNPRHKITKRGQNVTFRCDPISEHNRLYWYRQTLGQGPEFLTYFQNEAQLEKSRLLSDRFSAERPKGSFSTLEIQRTEQGDSAMYLCASSPGTSGGSSNHNEQFFGPGTRLTVL.

This clonotype was found a few times. The chain couples TRBV7-9 to TRBJ2-1; TRBD1 agrees at 9 bases. This CDR3 has 16 amino acids. Germline V gene lookup returns CDR1 SEHNR and CDR2 FQNEAQ (reference sequence). J was trimmed by 5 bases and V by 2 bases; bases with no gene match: 7. The CDR3 DNA is TGTGCCAGCAGCTTACCGACAGGGGGACTCCACAATGAGCAGTTCTTC. Residues: CASSLPTGGLHNEQFF.

The chain has TRBV6-1 and TRBJ1-1; the match to TRBD1 covers 7 bases. Germline V CDR1 and CDR2: MNHNS, SASEGT. V shed 0 bases, J shed 10 bases, and the junction held 2 bases outside the gene matches. The CDR3 totals 12 residues. The chain's CDR3 is CASSEATGRAFF. CDR3 bases: TGTGCCAGCAGTGAAGCGACAGGGAGAGCTTTCTTT.

This rearrangement joins TRBV7-3 to TRBJ2-3, with TRBD2 matching 11 bases. Germline V gene sequence: CDR1 SGHTA, CDR2 FQGTGA. The CDR3 is 16 amino acids. The V and J ends lost 3 bases and 2 bases, in that order; junction bases with no gene match: 4. The CDR3 sequence: CASSFGTSGTTDTQYF. CDR3 DNA: TGTGCCAGCAGCTTCGGGACTAGCGGAACCACAGATACGCAGTATTTT.

The sample holds a few counts of this clonotype. The chain joins TRBV3-1 to TRBJ2-7; 7 bases are a match to TRBD1. The germline CDR1 and CDR2 sequences are LGHDT and YNNKEL (reference sequence). V trimming: 4 bases; J trimming: 5 bases; junction bases outside the gene matches: 8. The CDR3 loop spans 14 amino acids. The CDR3 region is CASSPVTGIHEQYF. In nucleotides, the CDR3 is TGTGCCAGCAGCCCCGTGACAGGGATCCACGAGCAGTACTTC.

This clonotype has a handful of counts. This chain uses TRBV7-8 with TRBJ2-3, with TRBD2 matching 9 bases. Per germline, CDR1 SGHVS and CDR2 FQNEAQ. The ends lost 1 base at V and 4 bases at J; junction bases unmatched: 6. This CDR3 comprises 16 residues. CDR3 bases: TGTGCCAGCAGCTTAGGGCGGGGGGGCTGGGCAGATACGCAGTATTTT. Translated: CASSLGRGGWADTQYF.

V gene TRBV13 combines with J gene TRBJ2-2; D not resolved. The CDR3 totals 14 residues. Between the trimmed V and J ends, which lost 2 bases and 2 bases, there was a span of 6 bases. CDR1 and CDR2 (germline): PRHDT, FYEKMQ (reference sequence). The CDR3 sequence: CASSLKGNTGELFF. CDR3 sequence (DNA): TGTGCCAGCAGCTTAAAGGGTAACACCGGGGAGCTGTTTTTT.

CDR3 residues: CARKGSGNTIYF. CDR3 bases: TGTGCCCGGAAAGGGTCTGGAAACACCATATATTTT. The chain is built from TRBV2 and TRBJ1-3, with D unresolved. CDR1 and CDR2 (germline): SNHLY, FYNNEI. Trimming took off 11 bases at V and 1 base at J, with 9 bases between the two ends. This CDR3 is 12 amino acids long.

This clonotype was detected only once. V is TRBV5-4 and J is TRBJ2-7; the match to TRBD2 covers 7 bases. CDR1 is SGHNT and CDR2 is YYREEE in the germline V gene (reference sequence). Trimming cost V 1 base and J 6 bases; bases outside gene matches: 7. The CDR3 is made up of 14 amino acids. This CDR3 is CASSLYGGYVEQYF. The CDR3 DNA reads TGTGCCAGCAGCTTGTACGGGGGGTACGTCGAGCAGTACTTC.

The chain is built from TRBV9 and TRBJ2-7; 8 nucleotides match TRBD1. The germline CDR1 and CDR2 sequences are SGDLS and YYNGEE. The CDR3 consists of 14 residues. V lost 3 bases, J lost 2 bases, and 4 bases stayed unmatched. This CDR3 reads CASSATGDTYEQYF. CDR3 nucleotides: TGTGCCAGCAGCGCGACAGGGGATACCTACGAGCAGTACTTC.

CDR3 residues: CSVELGTSGTYNEQFF. CDR3 nucleotides: TGCAGCGTTGAACTCGGGACTAGCGGGACCTACAATGAGCAGTTCTTC. The chain links TRBV29-1 to TRBJ2-1; TRBD2 agrees at 13 bases. There are 16 residues in the CDR3. Germline CDR1 reads SQVTM; CDR2 reads ANQGSEA. Trimming took 2 bases from V and 2 from J; bases not matched to a gene: 3.

The chain recombines TRBV15 with TRBJ1-1, with a weak D call TRBD1 (5 bases). V was shortened by 0 bases and J by 1 base, with 15 bases between the two germline ends. The CDR3 has 17 amino acids. Germline V gene data show CDR1 as LNHNV and CDR2 as YYDKDF (reference sequence). The CDR3: CATSRDGRGTANTEAFF. The CDR3 region has the DNA TGTGCCACCAGCAGAGATGGGAGGGGCACAGCGAACACTGAAGCTTTCTTT.

This clonotype was picked up one time. The chain combines TRBV24-1 with TRBJ2-3, with D tentatively TRBD1 or TRBD2 (6 bases each). Trimming stripped 7 bases from V and 0 bases from J, with 13 bases between. The CDR3 length is 15 residues. Per germline, CDR1 KGHDR and CDR2 SFDVKD. The CDR3 region is CATSTGGTSTDTQYF. CDR3 nucleotides: TGTGCCACCAGCACCGGGGGCACTAGCACAGATACGCAGTATTTT.

J is TRBJ2-4 and V is TRBV7-4; unclear D gene. V lost 1 base, J lost 7 bases, and 17 bases lay in between. There are 16 residues in the CDR3. Germline V gene data show CDR1 as SGHVT and CDR2 as SQSDAQ. CDR3 protein: CASSLDLESASNIQYF. DNA of the CDR3: TGTGCCAGCAGCTTAGATCTGGAATCAGCAAGTAACATTCAGTACTTC.

The chain has TRBV6-2 or TRBV6-3 and TRBJ2-7; D remains unclear. The V gene lost 0 bases and the J gene lost 0 bases, with 9 bases spanning the gap. The CDR3 loop spans 15 amino acids. Germline CDR1 reads MNHEY; CDR2 reads SVGEGT. The CDR3, as DNA: TGTGCCAGCAGTTACTCTAGAAGGAGCTCCTACGAGCAGTACTTC. Amino acid sequence: CASSYSRRSSYEQYF.

Ten or more counts support this clonotype. The J gene is TRBJ2-1, the V gene TRBV7-8; TRBD1 is a possible D gene (6 bases). Trimming shortened V by 1 base and J by 10 bases, and 14 bases separated the two germline ends. Germline assignment: CDR1 SGHVS and CDR2 FQNEAQ. The CDR3 covers 14 residues. The CDR3 DNA follows: TGTGCCAGCAGCTTAGTATCGGCAGGGGACGAGCAGTTCTTC. It is translated as CASSLVSAGDEQFF.

This sequence joins TRBV27 and TRBJ2-1; D perhaps matches TRBD2 (6 bases). V was clipped by 0 bases and J by 9 bases, with 12 bases between them. There are 14 residues in the CDR3. Looked up from germline, CDR1 is MNHEY and CDR2 is SMNVEV (reference sequence). CDR3 bases: TGTGCCAGCAGTTTATCGTCGGGGGTTCGTGAGCAGTTCTTC. As protein: CASSLSSGVREQFF.

Only a few counts were recorded for this clonotype. The rearrangement uses TRBV7-2 and TRBJ2-7; the match to TRBD1 covers 10 bases. The CDR3 loop spans 15 amino acids. J lost 0 bases, V lost 8 bases, and 7 bases had no gene match. CDR1 is SGHTA and CDR2 is FQGNSA in the germline V gene. CDR3 sequence (DNA): TGTGCCAGCGGTTGGGGGACAGGGGCCTCCTACGAGCAGTACTTC. This gives the protein CASGWGTGASYEQYF.

The chain joins TRBV2 to TRBJ1-5, with a possible D match to TRBD1 (6 bases). CDR1 and CDR2 (germline): SNHLY, FYNNEI. V was clipped by 6 bases and J by 4 bases, with 10 bases between them. The CDR3 is made up of 13 amino acids. The CDR3 region is CASRHRDNQPQHF. In DNA form, the CDR3 reads TGTGCCAGCAGACACAGGGATAATCAGCCCCAGCATTTT.

This clonotype was observed once. The chain links TRBV28 to TRBJ2-7; no definite D call. Germline V CDR1 and CDR2: MDHEN, SYDVKM. Trimming took 6 bases from V and 2 from J, leaving 11 bases between them. This CDR3 comprises 13 residues. CDR3 amino acids: CASRVGQTYEQYF. In DNA form, the CDR3 reads TGTGCCAGCAGGGTCGGGCAAACCTACGAGCAGTACTTC.

V is TRBV28 and J is TRBJ2-1; 8 nucleotides line up with TRBD2. V shed 6 bases and J 2 bases; nucleotides not matched to a gene: 6. The germline V gene encodes CDR1 MDHEN and CDR2 SYDVKM. The CDR3 spans 15 residues. This CDR3 reads CASSPGRGTYNEQFF. The CDR3 DNA follows: TGTGCCAGCAGCCCCGGGAGGGGGACCTACAATGAGCAGTTCTTC.

This chain uses TRBV20-1 with TRBJ1-1; 7 bases match TRBD1. The CDR3 is made up of 14 amino acids. Trimming cost V 2 bases and J 2 bases; bases outside gene matches: 5. CDR1 DFQATT and CDR2 SNEGSKA come from the germline V gene (reference sequence). The CDR3 coding sequence is TGCAGTGCTAGACCCGGGACAGTTAACACTGAAGCTTTCTTT. It specifies CSARPGTVNTEAFF.

This clonotype came up a few times. CDR3 DNA: TGTGCCAGCAGTTACCTAACAGGGCCCTACGAGCAGTACTTC. Translating gives CASSYLTGPYEQYF. The chain carries TRBV12-3 or TRBV12-4 and TRBJ2-7; D might be TRBD1 (6 bases). CDR3 length equals 14 residues. V was shortened by 4 bases and J by 2 bases, with 12 bases between the two germline ends.

The rearrangement joins TRBV19 to TRBJ1-2, with D maybe TRBD1 (5 bases). Germline CDR1 and CDR2: LNHDA and SQIVND (reference sequence). The V end was cut by 4 bases, the J end by 1 base, with 16 bases between. This CDR3 comprises 16 residues. In nucleotides, the CDR3 is TGTGCCAGTAGTAGGCGCAGGGAACTGAGTAACTATGGCTACACCTTC. Its translation: CASSRRRELSNYGYTF.

The rearrangement links TRBV28 to TRBJ2-7, with D perhaps matching TRBD2 (5 bases). Germline V gives CDR1 MDHEN, CDR2 SYDVKM. CDR3 length equals 13 residues. Deletions cut 5 bases from V and 5 bases from J, with 13 bases between. DNA of the CDR3: TGTGCCAGCAGTCCCGGGGTTCTAGACGAGCAGTACTTC. Its protein product is CASSPGVLDEQYF.

This clonotype has a handful of counts. The chain uses TRBV29-1 and TRBJ2-7, with D perhaps TRBD1 or TRBD2 (5 bases each). CDR3 size: 15 residues. Germline values: CDR1 SQVTM, CDR2 ANQGSEA. V gave up 6 bases and J gave up 0 bases, with 18 bases separating them. This CDR3 is CSVSLSGTSSYEQYF. As DNA, the CDR3 is TGCAGCGTCTCATTGTCGGGGACGAGCTCCTACGAGCAGTACTTC.

The chain has TRBV12-3 or TRBV12-4 and TRBJ2-7, with TRBD1 matching 8 bases. CDR3 length equals 14 residues. Trimming took 1 base from V and 5 from J; bases not matched to a gene: 4. The CDR3 DNA sequence: TGTGCCAGCAGTTTAGGGACAGGGATCGACGAGCAGTACTTC. Amino acid sequence: CASSLGTGIDEQYF.